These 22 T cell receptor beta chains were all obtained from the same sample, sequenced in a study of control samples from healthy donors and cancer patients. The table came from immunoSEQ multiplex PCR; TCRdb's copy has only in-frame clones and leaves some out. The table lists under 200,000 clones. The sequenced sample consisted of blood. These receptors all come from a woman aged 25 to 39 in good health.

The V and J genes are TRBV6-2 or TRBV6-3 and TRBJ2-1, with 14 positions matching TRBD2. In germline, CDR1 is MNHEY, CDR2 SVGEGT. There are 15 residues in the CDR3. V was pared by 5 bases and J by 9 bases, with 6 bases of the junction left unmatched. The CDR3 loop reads CASSGGLAGVSEQFF. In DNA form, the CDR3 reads TGTGCCAGCAGTGGGGGACTAGCGGGGGTAAGTGAGCAGTTCTTC.

Written as DNA, the CDR3 is TGTGCCAGCCGTAGTAGCGGCCAAGAGACCCAGTACTTC. Translating it yields CASRSSGQETQYF. This sequence joins TRBV7-2 and TRBJ2-5; perhaps TRBD2 as D (6 bases). CDR1 and CDR2 from the germline V gene are SGHTA and FQGNSA. This CDR3 comprises 13 residues. Trimming cost V 8 bases and J 1 base, with 11 bases left between them. The variable domain in full, with the rest retrieved from reference TRBV7-2 and TRBJ2-5, is GAGVSQSPSNKVTEKGKDVELRCDPISGHTALYWYRQSLGQGLEFLIYFQGNSAPDKSGLPSDRFSAERTGGSVSTLTIQRTQQEDSAVYLCASRSSGQETQYFGPGTRLLVL.

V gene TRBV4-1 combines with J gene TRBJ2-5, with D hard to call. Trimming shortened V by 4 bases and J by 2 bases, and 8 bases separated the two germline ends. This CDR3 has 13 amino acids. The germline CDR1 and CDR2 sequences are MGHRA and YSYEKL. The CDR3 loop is CASSLTPQETQYF. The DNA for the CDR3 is TGCGCCAGCAGCCTGACACCTCAAGAGACCCAGTACTTC.

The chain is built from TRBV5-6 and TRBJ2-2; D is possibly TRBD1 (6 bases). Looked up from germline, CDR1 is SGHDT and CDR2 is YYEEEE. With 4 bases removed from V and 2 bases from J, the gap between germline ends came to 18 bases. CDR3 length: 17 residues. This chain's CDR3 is CASSVPHRDPNTGELFF. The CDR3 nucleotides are TGTGCCAGCAGCGTACCCCACAGGGATCCCAACACCGGGGAGCTGTTTTTT.

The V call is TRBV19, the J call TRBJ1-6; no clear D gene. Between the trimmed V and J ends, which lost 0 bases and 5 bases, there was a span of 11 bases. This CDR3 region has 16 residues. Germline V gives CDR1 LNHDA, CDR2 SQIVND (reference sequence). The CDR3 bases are TGTGCCAGTAGTATAGACGGGGAACCCGATAATTCACCCCTCCACTTT. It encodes CASSIDGEPDNSPLHF. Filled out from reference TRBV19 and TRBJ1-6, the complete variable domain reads DGGITQSPKYLFRKEGQNVTLSCEQNLNHDAMYWYRQDPGQGLRLIYYSQIVNDFQKGDIAEGYSVSREKKESFPLTVTSAQKNPTAFYLCASSIDGEPDNSPLHFGNGTRLTVT.

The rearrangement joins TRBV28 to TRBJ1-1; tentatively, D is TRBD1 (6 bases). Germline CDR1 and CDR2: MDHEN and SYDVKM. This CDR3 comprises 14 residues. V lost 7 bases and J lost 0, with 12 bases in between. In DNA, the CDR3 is TGTGCCAGCACCCCGGACAGCCTGAACACTGAAGCTTTCTTT. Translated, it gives CASTPDSLNTEAFF.

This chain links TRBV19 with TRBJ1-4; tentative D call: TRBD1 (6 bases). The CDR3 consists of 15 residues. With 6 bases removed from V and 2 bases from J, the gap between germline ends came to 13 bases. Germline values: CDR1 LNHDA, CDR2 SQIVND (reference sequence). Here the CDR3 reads CASSRGGSTNEKLFF. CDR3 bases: TGTGCCAGTAGCAGAGGGGGATCGACTAATGAAAAACTGTTTTTT.

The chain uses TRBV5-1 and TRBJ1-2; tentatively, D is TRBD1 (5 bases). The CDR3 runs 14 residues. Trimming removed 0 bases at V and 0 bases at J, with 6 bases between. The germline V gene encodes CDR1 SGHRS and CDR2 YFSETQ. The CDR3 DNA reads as TGCGCCAGCAGCTTGGTGGGGGCTAACTATGGCTACACCTTC. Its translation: CASSLVGANYGYTF.

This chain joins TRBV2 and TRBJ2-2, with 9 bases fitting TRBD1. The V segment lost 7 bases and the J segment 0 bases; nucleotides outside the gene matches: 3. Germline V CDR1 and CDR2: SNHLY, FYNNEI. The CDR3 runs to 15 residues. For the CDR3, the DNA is TGTGCCAGCACTGGACAGGGGCCGAACACCGGGGAGCTGTTTTTT. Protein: CASTGQGPNTGELFF.

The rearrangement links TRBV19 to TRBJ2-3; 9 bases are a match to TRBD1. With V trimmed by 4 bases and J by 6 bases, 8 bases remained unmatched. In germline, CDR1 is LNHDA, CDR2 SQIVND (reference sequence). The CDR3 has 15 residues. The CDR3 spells CASSTGTGLADTQYF. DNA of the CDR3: TGTGCCAGTAGTACCGGGACAGGGTTAGCGGATACGCAGTATTTT. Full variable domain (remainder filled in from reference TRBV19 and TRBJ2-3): DGGITQSPKYLFRKEGQNVTLSCEQNLNHDAMYWYRQDPGQGLRLIYYSQIVNDFQKGDIAEGYSVSREKKESFPLTVTSAQKNPTAFYLCASSTGTGLADTQYFGPGTRLTVL.

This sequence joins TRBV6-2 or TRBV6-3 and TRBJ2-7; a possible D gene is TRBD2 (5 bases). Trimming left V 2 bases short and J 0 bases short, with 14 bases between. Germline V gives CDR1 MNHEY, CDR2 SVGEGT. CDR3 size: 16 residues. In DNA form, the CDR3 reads TGTGCCAGCAGTTACCGGGGTGGGGAATCCTCCTACGAGCAGTACTTC. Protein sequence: CASSYRGGESSYEQYF.

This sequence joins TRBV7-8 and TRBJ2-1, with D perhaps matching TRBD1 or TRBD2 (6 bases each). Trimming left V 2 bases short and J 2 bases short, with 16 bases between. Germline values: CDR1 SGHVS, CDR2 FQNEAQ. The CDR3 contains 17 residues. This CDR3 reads CASSLYILGGAYNEQFF. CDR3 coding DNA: TGTGCCAGCAGCTTATACATTTTGGGGGGCGCCTACAATGAGCAGTTCTTC.

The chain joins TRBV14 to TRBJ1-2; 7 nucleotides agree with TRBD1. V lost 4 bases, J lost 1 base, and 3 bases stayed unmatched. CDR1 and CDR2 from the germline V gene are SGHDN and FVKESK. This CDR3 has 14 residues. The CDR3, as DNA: TGTGCCAGCAGCCCCGGGACAGTTAACTATGGCTACACCTTC. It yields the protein CASSPGTVNYGYTF.

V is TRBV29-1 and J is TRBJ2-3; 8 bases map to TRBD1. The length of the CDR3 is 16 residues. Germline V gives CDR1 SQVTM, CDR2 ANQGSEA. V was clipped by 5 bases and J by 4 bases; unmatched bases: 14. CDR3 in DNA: TGCAGCGTTTGCCCTGAGACAGGGGTGGTTTCAGATACGCAGTATTTT. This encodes CSVCPETGVVSDTQYF.

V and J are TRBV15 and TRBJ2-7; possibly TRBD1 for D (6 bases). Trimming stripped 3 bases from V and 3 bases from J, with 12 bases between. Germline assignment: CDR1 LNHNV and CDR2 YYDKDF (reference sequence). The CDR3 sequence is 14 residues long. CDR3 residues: CATSSDRFLYEQYF. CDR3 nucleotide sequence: TGTGCCACCAGCAGCGACAGGTTTCTCTACGAGCAGTACTTC.

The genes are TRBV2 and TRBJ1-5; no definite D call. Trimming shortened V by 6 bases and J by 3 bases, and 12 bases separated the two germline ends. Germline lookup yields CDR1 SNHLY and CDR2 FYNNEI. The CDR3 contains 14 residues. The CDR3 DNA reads TGTGCCAGCAGGAGGGAGTCCATCAATCAGCCCCAGCATTTT. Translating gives CASRRESINQPQHF. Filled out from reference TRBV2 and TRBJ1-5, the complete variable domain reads EPEVTQTPSHQVTQMGQEVILRCVPISNHLYFYWYRQILGQKVEFLVSFYNNEISEKSEIFDDQFSVERPDGSNFTLKIRSTKLEDSAMYFCASRRESINQPQHFGDGTRLSIL.

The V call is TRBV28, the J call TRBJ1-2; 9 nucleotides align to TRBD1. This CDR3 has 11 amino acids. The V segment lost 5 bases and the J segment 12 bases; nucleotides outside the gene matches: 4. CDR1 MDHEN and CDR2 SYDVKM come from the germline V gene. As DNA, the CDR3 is TGTGCCAGCAGTCGACAGGGGGAGAACACCTTC. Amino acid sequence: CASSRQGENTF.

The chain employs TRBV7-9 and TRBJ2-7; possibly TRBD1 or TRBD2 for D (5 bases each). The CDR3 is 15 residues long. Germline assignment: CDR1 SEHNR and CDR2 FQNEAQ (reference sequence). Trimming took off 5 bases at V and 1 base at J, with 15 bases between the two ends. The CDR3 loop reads CASSVTMGPSYEQYF. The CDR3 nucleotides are TGTGCCAGCAGCGTAACTATGGGACCTTCCTACGAGCAGTACTTC.

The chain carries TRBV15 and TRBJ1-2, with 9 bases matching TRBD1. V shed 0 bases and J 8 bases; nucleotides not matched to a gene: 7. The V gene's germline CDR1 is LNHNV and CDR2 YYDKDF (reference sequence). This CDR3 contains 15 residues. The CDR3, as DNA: TGTGCCACCAGCAGAGATCTCCGGACAGGGGAGGGCTACACCTTC. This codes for CATSRDLRTGEGYTF.

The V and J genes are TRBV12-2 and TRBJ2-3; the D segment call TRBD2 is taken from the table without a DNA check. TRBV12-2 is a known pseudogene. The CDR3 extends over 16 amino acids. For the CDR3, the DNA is TGTGCAAGTCGCTTAGGGTGGCGGGGGGTCACAGATACGCAGTATTTT. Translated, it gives CASRLGWRGVTDTQYF.

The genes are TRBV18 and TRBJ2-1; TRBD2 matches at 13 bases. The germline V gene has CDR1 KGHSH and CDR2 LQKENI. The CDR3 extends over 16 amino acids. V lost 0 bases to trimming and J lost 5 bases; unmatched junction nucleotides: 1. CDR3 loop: CASSPPGLAGHNEQFF. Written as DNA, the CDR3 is TGTGCCAGCTCACCACCGGGACTAGCGGGGCACAATGAGCAGTTCTTC.

The CDR3 loop reads CASRDRYSNQPQHF. CDR3 DNA sequence: TGCGCCAGCCGGGACCGATATAGCAATCAGCCCCAGCATTTT. The V and J genes are TRBV10-1 and TRBJ1-5, with a possible D match to TRBD1 (5 bases). Germline V CDR1 and CDR2: WNHNN, SYGVQD (reference sequence). CDR3 length: 14 residues. V was pared by 8 bases and J by 0 bases, with 11 bases between.